Shown below are 29 T cell receptor beta chains from a single sample sequenced in a study of blood T cell repertoires in COVID-19. The protocol was immunoSEQ multiplex PCR, while the TCRdb copy is restricted to in-frame clones and leaves out a portion. The table lists 150,000 to 200,000 clones, about nine tenths of them singletons. The source material was peripheral blood. The receptor set was obtained from a man in his 70s with active or convalescent COVID-19.

J is TRBJ2-7 and V is TRBV27; TRBD2 aligns across 9 bases. Germline CDR1 MNHEY, CDR2 SMNVEV (reference sequence). There are 14 residues in the CDR3. V gave up 7 bases and J gave up 2 bases; unmatched junction bases: 6. CDR3 residues: CASKRAGGPYEQYF. The CDR3 DNA reads TGTGCCAGCAAACGAGCGGGAGGTCCCTACGAGCAGTACTTC.

The chain combines TRBV6-5 with TRBJ2-3; TRBD1 might be the D (6 bases). V lost 2 bases, J lost 1 base, and 10 bases lay in between. The CDR3 spans 15 residues. The germline CDR1 and CDR2 sequences are MNHEY and SVGAGI. CDR3 sequence: CASSYSTGRTDTQYF. Written as DNA, the CDR3 is TGTGCCAGCAGTTACAGTACAGGGCGCACAGATACGCAGTATTTT.

The chain carries TRBV19 and TRBJ1-6; D is undetermined. V was cut by 7 bases and J by 7 bases, with 20 bases left in between. The CDR3 consists of 16 residues. Germline V gene sequence: CDR1 LNHDA, CDR2 SQIVND (reference sequence). In DNA form, the CDR3 reads TGTGCCAGTAAGGAGGGAGACCGGATTGCGAATTCACCCCTCCACTTT. Protein sequence: CASKEGDRIANSPLHF.

This sequence joins TRBV19 and TRBJ2-7, with TRBD1 matching 9 bases. V was pared by 5 bases and J by 3 bases, with 5 bases of the junction left unmatched. From germline, CDR1 is LNHDA and CDR2 SQIVND (reference sequence). This CDR3 contains 14 residues. The CDR3 is CASSPDRGDYEQYF. The CDR3 bases are TGTGCCAGTAGTCCGGACAGGGGTGACTACGAGCAGTACTTC.

This clone has just a few counts. This sequence joins TRBV7-2 and TRBJ2-1; perhaps TRBD2 as D (6 bases). Trimming took off 2 bases at V and 5 bases at J, with 16 bases between the two ends. CDR1 is SGHTA and CDR2 is FQGNSA in the germline V gene. The CDR3 has 16 residues. The CDR3 nucleotides are TGTGCCAGCAGCTTATTCGGCGGGGCAATTAACAATGAGCAGTTCTTC. Protein product: CASSLFGGAINNEQFF.

There are a few counts of this clone. J is TRBJ1-6 and V is TRBV30; 7 bases are shared with TRBD1. V was clipped by 3 bases and J by 7 bases; unmatched bases: 6. This CDR3 spans 14 amino acids. CDR1 is GTSNPN and CDR2 is SVGIG in the germline V gene (reference sequence). The CDR3 DNA reads as TGTGCCTGGAGGGTGACAGGGAAGAATTCACCCCTCCACTTT. Protein product: CAWRVTGKNSPLHF.

This chain uses TRBV5-1 with TRBJ1-4; D ambiguous. Germline V lookup: CDR1 SGHRS, CDR2 YFSETQ. V was shortened by 2 bases and J by 7 bases, with 15 bases between the two germline ends. CDR3 length: 15 residues. The CDR3 DNA is TGCGCCAGCAGCTTAGGTGCAGGAGGTACTGAAAAACTGTTTTTT. Protein: CASSLGAGGTEKLFF.

The rearrangement joins TRBV10-2 to TRBJ2-7; perhaps TRBD2 as D (5 bases). The CDR3 contains 13 residues. V lost 6 bases and J lost 3, with 12 bases in between. Per germline, CDR1 WSHSY and CDR2 SAAADI. CDR3 residues: CASSVLDLYEQYF. CDR3 DNA sequence: TGCGCCAGCAGCGTACTAGACCTCTACGAGCAGTACTTC.

J is TRBJ2-7 and V is TRBV30; 7 bases agree with TRBD1. With V trimmed by 4 bases and J by 2 bases, 5 bases remained unmatched. This CDR3 contains 13 residues. Germline V gene sequence: CDR1 GTSNPN, CDR2 SVGIG (reference sequence). The CDR3 DNA sequence: TGTGCCTGGACCCAGGACAGGACCTACGAGCAGTACTTC. This translates into CAWTQDRTYEQYF.

The J gene is TRBJ2-1, the V gene TRBV18; TRBD1 matches 7 bases. In germline, CDR1 is KGHSH, CDR2 LQKENI. V lost 3 bases and J lost 4; bases outside the gene matches: 9. The CDR3 contains 16 residues. As DNA, the CDR3 is TGTGCCAGCTCACCTTCGGGAACAGGGGTTTACAATGAGCAGTTCTTC. This sequence encodes CASSPSGTGVYNEQFF. The full variable domain, completed using reference TRBV18 and TRBJ2-1, is NAGVMQNPRHLVRRRGQEARLRCSPMKGHSHVYWYRQLPEEGLKFMVYLQKENIIDESGMPKERFSAEFPKEGPSILRIQQVVRGDSAAYFCASSPSGTGVYNEQFFGPGTRLTVL.

This clone came up once. The rearrangement joins TRBV6-2 or TRBV6-3 to TRBJ2-5; TRBD2 might be the D (5 bases). This CDR3 is built from 12 residues. The V end lost 5 bases, the J end lost 4 bases, and 8 bases lay between the germline ends. Germline assignment: CDR1 MNHEY and CDR2 SVGEGT. CDR3: CASSQGGETQYF. For the CDR3, the DNA is TGTGCCAGCAGTCAAGGAGGAGAGACCCAGTACTTC.

The rearrangement links TRBV6-2 or TRBV6-3 to TRBJ2-4; D unclear. CDR1 and CDR2 from the germline V gene are MNHEY and SVGEGT. The CDR3 totals 15 residues. The germline V and J ends were trimmed by 2 bases and 0 bases, with 8 bases remaining between them. CDR3: CASSYQELAKNIQYF. The CDR3 coding sequence is TGTGCCAGCAGTTACCAGGAACTAGCCAAAAACATTCAGTACTTC.

The chain employs TRBV7-9 and TRBJ1-3; the D is unclear. The CDR3 loop spans 13 amino acids. CDR1 and CDR2 from the germline V gene are SEHNR and FQNEAQ (reference sequence). The ends were cut back, 9 bases at V and 0 bases at J, with 9 bases in the middle. The DNA of the CDR3 is TGTGCCAGTGCGGTTTACTCTGGAAACACCATATATTTT. Its translation is CASAVYSGNTIYF. Full variable domain (rest looked up from reference TRBV7-9 and TRBJ1-3): DTGVSQNPRHKITKRGQNVTFRCDPISEHNRLYWYRQTLGQGPEFLTYFQNEAQLEKSRLLSDRFSAERPKGSFSTLEIQRTEQGDSAMYLCASAVYSGNTIYFGEGSWLTVV.

The chain has TRBV12-3 or TRBV12-4 and TRBJ1-1; 9 bases match TRBD1. Trimming removed 6 bases from V and 11 bases from J; junction bases left unmatched: 7. This CDR3 has 12 residues. CDR3 amino acids: CASSLVGQGAFF. The CDR3 coding sequence is TGTGCCAGCAGCTTGGTAGGACAGGGGGCTTTCTTT.

This rearrangement joins TRBV28 to TRBJ2-3; 15 nucleotides agree with TRBD2. Germline CDR1 MDHEN, CDR2 SYDVKM. The CDR3 covers 18 residues. V lost 6 bases, J lost 1 base, and 8 bases stayed unmatched. CDR3 DNA sequence: TGTGCCAGCAGCGCGCCGGGACTAGCGGGGGGTGGCACAGATACGCAGTATTTT. It specifies CASSAPGLAGGGTDTQYF. Based on the CDR3 plus reference TRBV28 and TRBJ2-3, the full variable domain is DVKVTQSSRYLVKRTGEKVFLECVQDMDHENMFWYRQDPGLGLRLIYFSYDVKMKEKGDIPEGYSVSREKKERFSLILESASTNQTSMYLCASSAPGLAGGGTDTQYFGPGTRLTVL.

The chain joins TRBV28 to TRBJ2-7, with 8 bases matching TRBD1. The CDR3 sequence is 14 residues long. Per germline, CDR1 MDHEN and CDR2 SYDVKM. The V and J ends lost 1 base and 7 bases, in that order; junction bases with no gene match: 6. CDR3 sequence: CASSLLDRALEQYF. The CDR3 DNA reads TGTGCCAGCAGTTTATTGGACAGGGCCCTGGAGCAGTACTTC. The variable domain in full, with the rest retrieved from reference TRBV28 and TRBJ2-7, is DVKVTQSSRYLVKRTGEKVFLECVQDMDHENMFWYRQDPGLGLRLIYFSYDVKMKEKGDIPEGYSVSREKKERFSLILESASTNQTSMYLCASSLLDRALEQYFGPGTRLTVT.

The J gene is TRBJ2-1, the V gene TRBV7-9; TRBD1 aligns across 8 bases. Germline-derived CDR1 and CDR2 are SEHNR and FQNEAQ (reference sequence). This CDR3 is 15 amino acids long. J was trimmed by 0 bases and V by 4 bases; bases with no gene match: 2. This chain's CDR3 is CASSSGQGSYNEQFF. CDR3 in DNA: TGTGCCAGCAGCTCAGGACAGGGCTCCTACAATGAGCAGTTCTTC.

This chain uses TRBV3-1 (or the pseudogene TRBV3-2) with TRBJ2-3; 9 nucleotides agree with TRBD2. CDR3 length: 16 residues. The V gene end was trimmed by 2 bases and the J gene end by 3 bases; junction bases not matched to a gene: 6. Germline values: CDR1 LGHDT, CDR2 YNNKEL (reference sequence). The CDR3 nucleotides read TGTGCCAGCAGCCAAAAAAGCGGGGGGTTAACAGATACGCAGTATTTT. This encodes CASSQKSGGLTDTQYF.

The chain links TRBV7-9 to TRBJ1-2, with 7 bases matching TRBD1. Germline lookup yields CDR1 SEHNR and CDR2 FQNEAQ (reference sequence). The length of the CDR3 is 15 residues. V lost 5 bases to trimming and J lost 4 bases; unmatched junction nucleotides: 10. DNA of the CDR3: TGTGCCAGCAGCCAGGGACAGTCCTCCGTCTATGGCTACACCTTC. Translating it yields CASSQGQSSVYGYTF.

This chain uses TRBV14 with TRBJ2-3, with TRBD2 matching over 8 bases. The CDR3 totals 17 residues. V lost 1 base to trimming and J lost 1 base; unmatched junction nucleotides: 7. Germline V CDR1 and CDR2: SGHDN, FVKESK. CDR3 DNA sequence: TGTGCCAGCAGCCAAGGCGGAGCGGGAGAACGCACAGATACGCAGTATTTT. Residues: CASSQGGAGERTDTQYF.

CDR3: CASRGTQQETQYF. DNA for the CDR3: TGCGCCAGCAGGGGGACTCAACAAGAGACCCAGTACTTC. This chain uses TRBV5-1 with TRBJ2-5; tentative D call: TRBD2 (6 bases). V lost 5 bases to trimming and J lost 2 bases, with 10 bases between them. The CDR3 is 13 residues long. Germline loops: CDR1 SGHRS, CDR2 YFSETQ.

This chain links TRBV2 with TRBJ1-6; D remains unclear. V was shortened by 4 bases and J by 7 bases, with 8 bases between the two germline ends. Per the germline V gene, CDR1 is SNHLY and CDR2 is FYNNEI. The CDR3 contains 13 residues. CDR3 DNA: TGTGCCAGCAGTGTGGGCCGGAATTCACCCCTCCACTTT. Protein product: CASSVGRNSPLHF.

This chain links TRBV7-9 with TRBJ2-5; a weak D match, TRBD2 (6 bases). The CDR3 totals 14 residues. The V gene lost 3 bases and the J gene lost 5 bases, with 13 bases spanning the gap. In germline, CDR1 is SEHNR, CDR2 FQNEAQ (reference sequence). CDR3 in amino acids: CASSFRGGGETQYF. CDR3 nucleotide sequence: TGTGCCAGCAGCTTCCGGGGTGGAGGGGAGACCCAGTACTTC.

The chain is built from TRBV15 and TRBJ2-7; D not certain. The CDR3 contains 16 residues. CDR1 and CDR2 (germline): LNHNV, YYDKDF (reference sequence). Trimming stripped 1 base from V and 3 bases from J, with 16 bases between. CDR3 sequence (DNA): TGTGCCACCAGCAGAGTAACAACCCAGCGCGGCTACGAGCAGTACTTC. This sequence encodes CATSRVTTQRGYEQYF.

This clone appeared once. The chain combines TRBV5-5 with TRBJ2-7; 7 nucleotides match TRBD1. Germline V gene lookup returns CDR1 SGHKS and CDR2 YYEKEE (reference sequence). V shed 4 bases, J shed 6 bases, and the junction held 7 bases outside the gene matches. This CDR3 spans 13 amino acids. CDR3 loop: CASSHVTGVEQYF. CDR3 in DNA: TGTGCCAGCAGCCACGTAACAGGGGTCGAGCAGTACTTC.

This chain connects TRBV20-1 to TRBJ2-7; D might be TRBD1 (5 bases). CDR1 is DFQATT, CDR2 SNEGSKA, per germline (reference sequence). The CDR3 is 11 amino acids. V was pared by 6 bases and J by 9 bases, with 15 bases between. The CDR3: CSATRPRGQYF. CDR3 sequence (DNA): TGCAGTGCCACCCGACCTAGGGGGCAGTACTTC.

The genes are TRBV7-9 and TRBJ1-1; D unresolved. CDR3 length equals 15 residues. Germline V gives CDR1 SEHNR, CDR2 FQNEAQ (reference sequence). Trimming cost V 1 base and J 0 bases, with 9 bases left between them. The CDR3, as DNA: TGTGCCAGCAGCTTAGATGTTGCGATGAACACTGAAGCTTTCTTT. This encodes CASSLDVAMNTEAFF.

The V call is TRBV4-2, the J call TRBJ1-2; 7 positions agree with TRBD1. V was pared by 0 bases and J by 4 bases, with 5 bases of the junction left unmatched. The germline CDR1 and CDR2 sequences are LGHNA and YNFKEQ. The CDR3 length is 15 residues. CDR3 nucleotides: TGTGCCAGCAGCCAAGATGACAGGGAATCCTATGGCTACACCTTC. The encoded protein is CASSQDDRESYGYTF.

This chain's CDR3 is CASKRDRGSSPLHF. The CDR3 DNA follows: TGCGCCAGCAAGAGGGACAGGGGTAGTTCACCCCTCCACTTT. The chain joins TRBV10-2 to TRBJ1-6, with 10 bases fitting TRBD1. V gave up 7 bases and J gave up 9 bases; unmatched junction bases: 6. Germline V gene lookup returns CDR1 WSHSY and CDR2 SAAADI. The CDR3 covers 14 residues.